The clone carrying this T cell receptor (beta chain) was counted between two and nine times. In the authors' methods: Amplification of reference gene primers was used by the study to estimate nucleated cell counts. TCRdb's copy holds only in-frame clones and misses some; the assay was immunoSEQ multiplex PCR. Clone size and the V and J calls come from that table; the DNA yielded D and trimming. The sample records 270,000 or so clones, roughly nine tenths being singletons. The data originate from a study of blood T cell repertoires in COVID-19. In the study overall: Specimens from acute and convalescent COVID-19 originated in the United States, Italy and Spain. Sources were T cells, B-cell-depleted T cells, or PBMCs; the material itself was cDNA or gDNA.

While infection was still active, Seattle patients were enrolled and then followed longitudinally. The sequenced sample consisted of peripheral blood. The receptor comes from a woman under 40 with COVID-19, enrolled during active disease.

CDR3 region: CASGLVRVGNTEAFF. In DNA form, the CDR3 reads TGTGCTAGTGGTTTGGTACGAGTTGGGAACACTGAAGCTTTCTTT. This chain links TRBV12-5 with TRBJ1-1; D is undetermined. The CDR3 has 15 amino acids. Trimming pared 0 bases from V and 1 base from J, leaving 9 bases between. Germline lookup yields CDR1 LGHNT and CDR2 FRNRAP.